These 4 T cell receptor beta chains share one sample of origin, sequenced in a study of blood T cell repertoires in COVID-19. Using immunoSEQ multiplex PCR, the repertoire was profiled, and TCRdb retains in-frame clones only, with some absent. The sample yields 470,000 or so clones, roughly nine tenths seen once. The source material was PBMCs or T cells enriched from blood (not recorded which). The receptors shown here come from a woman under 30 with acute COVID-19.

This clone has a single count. CDR3 region: CASSNLAVLYQETQYF. As DNA, the CDR3 is TGTGCCAGCAGCAACCTAGCGGTTTTGTACCAAGAGACCCAGTACTTC. The V gene is TRBV7-2, the J gene TRBJ2-5; 7 bases align to TRBD2. V shed 5 bases, J shed 0 bases, and the junction held 9 bases outside the gene matches. This CDR3 contains 16 residues. Germline-derived CDR1 and CDR2 are SGHTA and FQGNSA. Looking up the rest from reference TRBV7-2 and TRBJ2-5 gives the full variable domain: GAGVSQSPSNKVTEKGKDVELRCDPISGHTALYWYRQSLGQGLEFLIYFQGNSAPDKSGLPSDRFSAERTGGSVSTLTIQRTQQEDSAVYLCASSNLAVLYQETQYFGPGTRLLVL.

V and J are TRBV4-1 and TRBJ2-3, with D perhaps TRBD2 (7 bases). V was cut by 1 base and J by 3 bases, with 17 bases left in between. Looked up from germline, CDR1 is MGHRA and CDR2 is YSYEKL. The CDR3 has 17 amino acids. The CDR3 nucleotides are TGCGCCAGCAGCCAAGTTTCGGGGGGCCCAGAGACAGATACGCAGTATTTT. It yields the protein CASSQVSGGPETDTQYF.

The chain's CDR3 is CASSTVGGVSYNEQFF. The CDR3 nucleotides read TGTGCCAGCAGCACCGTGGGCGGGGTGTCCTACAATGAGCAGTTCTTC. The V and J genes are TRBV9 and TRBJ2-1; D is perhaps TRBD2 (6 bases). V was pared by 4 bases and J by 1 base, with 15 bases between. CDR3 length: 16 residues. CDR1 SGDLS and CDR2 YYNGEE come from the germline V gene.

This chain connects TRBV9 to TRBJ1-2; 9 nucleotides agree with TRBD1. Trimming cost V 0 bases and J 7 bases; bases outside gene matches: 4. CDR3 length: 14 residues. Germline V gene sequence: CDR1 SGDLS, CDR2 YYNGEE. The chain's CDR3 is CASSVDRGPGGYTF. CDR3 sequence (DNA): TGTGCCAGCAGCGTAGACAGGGGGCCCGGTGGCTACACCTTC.